Presented here are 26 T cell receptor beta chains from one specimen sequenced in a study of PD-L1 blockade in urothelial cancer. The protocol was immunoSEQ multiplex PCR, while the TCRdb copy is restricted to in-frame clones and leaves out a portion. The table shows roughly 100,000 clones, with around 85% occurring only once. Specimen: PBMCs, collected around atezolizumab (anti-PD-L1) treatment. All receptors come from a man between 50 and 59 years old with urothelial cancer.

This clone showed up just a few times. The chain uses TRBV30 and TRBJ1-1; D is possibly TRBD1 (5 bases). The CDR3 extends over 13 amino acids. CDR1 is GTSNPN and CDR2 is SVGIG in the germline V gene (reference sequence). V gave up 4 bases and J gave up 3 bases, with 12 bases separating them. DNA of the CDR3: TGTGCCTGGACACCAGACAGCTACACTGAAGCTTTCTTT. Its translation is CAWTPDSYTEAFF.

The gene calls are TRBV7-9 and TRBJ2-1; TRBD1 aligns across 9 bases. There are 14 residues in the CDR3. Germline V gene sequence: CDR1 SEHNR, CDR2 FQNEAQ (reference sequence). Trimming removed 3 bases from V and 5 bases from J; junction bases left unmatched: 2. As DNA, the CDR3 is TGTGCCAGCAGCTTGGGGACAGGGCACAATGAGCAGTTCTTC. Translation gives CASSLGTGHNEQFF.

The gene calls are TRBV28 and TRBJ2-3; no clear D gene. Germline-derived CDR1 and CDR2 are MDHEN and SYDVKM. Trimming took 3 bases from V and 8 from J, leaving 9 bases between them. The CDR3 covers 12 residues. CDR3 sequence: CASSFVPGTQYF. CDR3 DNA sequence: TGTGCCAGCAGTTTCGTCCCGGGTACGCAGTATTTT.

The V and J genes are TRBV7-8 and TRBJ1-1; D is possibly TRBD1 (5 bases). The V and J ends lost 1 base and 6 bases respectively, with 15 bases between them. Per the germline V gene, CDR1 is SGHVS and CDR2 is FQNEAQ. The CDR3 is 15 amino acids. CDR3 protein: CASSLGGGTGAEAFF. Written as DNA, the CDR3 is TGTGCCAGCAGCTTAGGTGGGGGGACCGGCGCTGAAGCTTTCTTT.

The J gene is TRBJ2-1, the V gene TRBV6-1; D is ambiguous. Germline lookup yields CDR1 MNHNS and CDR2 SASEGT. Trimming removed 11 bases from V and 5 bases from J, with 4 bases in between. This CDR3 region has 9 residues. In DNA, the CDR3 is TGTGCCGCAGACAATGAGCAGTTCTTC. Amino acid sequence: CAADNEQFF.

This clone has a handful of counts. Distinct nucleotide sequences in the sample also encode this CDR3. The chain links TRBV19 to TRBJ1-5; no reliable D call. The CDR3 spans 14 residues. Trimming shortened V by 3 bases and J by 2 bases, and 8 bases separated the two germline ends. Germline V gives CDR1 LNHDA, CDR2 SQIVND (reference sequence). Here the CDR3 DNA reads TGTGCCAGTAGTATTGCGGGAGGCAATCAGCCCCAGCATTTT. Protein product: CASSIAGGNQPQHF. Full variable domain (rest looked up from reference TRBV19 and TRBJ1-5): DGGITQSPKYLFRKEGQNVTLSCEQNLNHDAMYWYRQDPGQGLRLIYYSQIVNDFQKGDIAEGYSVSREKKESFPLTVTSAQKNPTAFYLCASSIAGGNQPQHFGDGTRLSIL.

The CDR3 spells CASSVTSGSSNEQFF. Here the CDR3 DNA reads TGTGCCAGCAGCGTTACTAGCGGGAGCTCAAATGAGCAGTTCTTC. V and J are TRBV9 and TRBJ2-1; 11 bases are a match to TRBD2. This CDR3 has 15 amino acids. Germline CDR1 and CDR2: SGDLS and YYNGEE. V shed 2 bases and J 7 bases; nucleotides not matched to a gene: 5.

This rearrangement joins TRBV7-3 to TRBJ2-1; D possibly corresponds to TRBD2 (6 bases). Trimming removed 5 bases at V and 1 base at J, with 18 bases between. CDR1 and CDR2 (germline): SGHTA, FQGTGA. The CDR3 is made up of 17 amino acids. The CDR3 sequence: CASSPRPGALSYNEQFF. The CDR3 DNA follows: TGTGCCAGCAGCCCTCGTCCGGGAGCGCTATCCTACAATGAGCAGTTCTTC.

The V call is TRBV30, the J call TRBJ2-5, with TRBD2 identical over 11 bases. CDR1 GTSNPN and CDR2 SVGIG come from the germline V gene (reference sequence). This CDR3 has 15 amino acids. Trimming cost V 3 bases and J 2 bases; bases outside gene matches: 5. CDR3 protein: CAWREGLAAQETQYF. The DNA of the CDR3 is TGTGCCTGGAGAGAGGGACTAGCGGCTCAAGAGACCCAGTACTTC. The whole variable domain, filled in from reference TRBV30 and TRBJ2-5, reads SQTIHQWPATLVQPVGSPLSLECTVEGTSNPNLYWYRQAAGRGLQLLFYSVGIGQISSEVPQNLSASRPQDRQFILSSKKLLLSDSGFYLCAWREGLAAQETQYFGPGTRLLVL.

The J gene is TRBJ1-2, the V gene TRBV28, with D hard to call. V lost 6 bases to trimming and J lost 0 bases, with 8 bases between them. The CDR3 loop spans 13 amino acids. In germline, CDR1 is MDHEN, CDR2 SYDVKM. The CDR3 coding sequence is TGTGCCAGCAGGTCCGGGACTAACTATGGCTACACCTTC. Residues: CASRSGTNYGYTF.

The chain carries TRBV28 and TRBJ2-1; the D gene is possibly TRBD2 (7 bases). The CDR3 loop spans 12 amino acids. Per the germline V gene, CDR1 is MDHEN and CDR2 is SYDVKM. V lost 6 bases to trimming and J lost 10 bases, with 13 bases between them. The CDR3 DNA reads as TGTGCCAGCAGAATAGGGGGGGGCGAGCAGTTCTTC. It is translated as CASRIGGGEQFF. The whole variable domain, filled in from reference TRBV28 and TRBJ2-1, reads DVKVTQSSRYLVKRTGEKVFLECVQDMDHENMFWYRQDPGLGLRLIYFSYDVKMKEKGDIPEGYSVSREKKERFSLILESASTNQTSMYLCASRIGGGEQFFGPGTRLTVL.

This clone was counted a few times. The chain uses TRBV11-2 and TRBJ2-1, with 9 positions matching TRBD2. J was trimmed by 5 bases and V by 3 bases; bases with no gene match: 2. This CDR3 is built from 14 residues. Germline V gene data show CDR1 as SGHAT and CDR2 as FQNNGV. CDR3 DNA sequence: TGTGCCAGCAGCTTTAGCGGGAGCGACAATGAGCAGTTCTTC. It specifies CASSFSGSDNEQFF.

This clone was found once. J is TRBJ2-7 and V is TRBV27, with 9 bases that match TRBD1. The CDR3 length is 14 residues. With 6 bases clipped from V and 4 bases from J, the junction kept 7 bases outside the gene matches. CDR1 is MNHEY, CDR2 SMNVEV, per germline (reference sequence). The CDR3 sequence: CASSDYRGRYEQYF. DNA for the CDR3: TGTGCCAGCAGCGATTACAGGGGGCGTTACGAGCAGTACTTC.

The rearrangement uses TRBV28 and TRBJ1-5, with D perhaps TRBD1 (5 bases). Germline CDR1 MDHEN, CDR2 SYDVKM. The CDR3 is made up of 11 amino acids. V was clipped by 7 bases and J by 11 bases, with 12 bases between them. This CDR3 is CASTGNKAQHF. The CDR3 nucleotides are TGTGCCAGCACAGGGAATAAAGCCCAGCATTTT.

The chain recombines TRBV18 with TRBJ1-1; perhaps TRBD1 as D (5 bases). This CDR3 comprises 13 residues. V lost 3 bases and J lost 0, with 5 bases in between. Germline CDR1 and CDR2: KGHSH and LQKENI. CDR3 coding DNA: TGTGCCAGCTCACCGGGGCTGAACACTGAAGCTTTCTTT. As protein: CASSPGLNTEAFF.

This clone is a singleton in its sample. The chain recombines TRBV5-1 with TRBJ2-1, with TRBD2 matching over 11 bases. V shed 0 bases, J shed 5 bases, and the junction held 7 bases outside the gene matches. CDR3 length: 17 amino acids. Germline V gene data show CDR1 as SGHRS and CDR2 as YFSETQ. The CDR3 sequence is CASSLALAGGRDNEQFF. CDR3 in DNA: TGCGCCAGCAGCTTGGCTCTAGCGGGAGGAAGGGACAATGAGCAGTTCTTC. The full variable domain, with the rest looked up from reference TRBV5-1 and TRBJ2-1, is KAGVTQTPRYLIKTRGQQVTLSCSPISGHRSVSWYQQTPGQGLQFLFEYFSETQRNKGNFPGRFSGRQFSNSRSEMNVSTLELGDSALYLCASSLALAGGRDNEQFFGPGTRLTVL.

This clone was recorded only once. This rearrangement joins TRBV2 to TRBJ2-2; 7 nucleotides line up with TRBD1. CDR1 SNHLY and CDR2 FYNNEI come from the germline V gene. This CDR3 contains 14 residues. V lost 6 bases and J lost 4; bases outside the gene matches: 5. CDR3 sequence reads: CASRGDSTTGELFF. CDR3 nucleotide sequence: TGTGCCAGCAGAGGGGACAGCACCACCGGGGAGCTGTTTTTT.

The genes are TRBV19 and TRBJ1-1; 7 bases match TRBD1. Germline V gene sequence: CDR1 LNHDA, CDR2 SQIVND (reference sequence). Trimming cost V 6 bases and J 5 bases; bases outside gene matches: 6. The CDR3 sequence is 13 residues long. The CDR3 sequence is CASRIKTGTEAFF. The CDR3 nucleotides are TGTGCCAGTAGGATCAAGACAGGGACTGAAGCTTTCTTT.

The chain combines TRBV7-9 with TRBJ2-7; TRBD2 agrees at 8 bases. The germline V gene encodes CDR1 SEHNR and CDR2 FQNEAQ (reference sequence). The CDR3 length is 14 residues. With 8 bases clipped from V and 8 bases from J, the junction kept 14 bases outside the gene matches. CDR3 residues: CASQGTSGGWQQYF. The CDR3 DNA is TGTGCCAGCCAAGGGACTAGTGGAGGTTGGCAGCAGTACTTC.

V and J are TRBV7-2 and TRBJ2-5, with 15 nucleotides matching TRBD2. Germline CDR1 is SGHTA and CDR2 is FQGNSA. Losses at the gene ends were 5 bases for V and 4 bases for J; bases not matched to a gene: 5. The CDR3 is 16 residues long. The CDR3 DNA follows: TGTGCCAGCAGCCTGGGACTAGCGGGAGGATCAGAGACCCAGTACTTC. This gives the protein CASSLGLAGGSETQYF.

This clone has a handful of counts. The rearrangement uses TRBV30 and TRBJ1-1, with D perhaps matching TRBD1 (5 bases). CDR1 GTSNPN and CDR2 SVGIG come from the germline V gene (reference sequence). CDR3 length: 13 residues. The CDR3 loop reads CASRQPSPTEAFF. The CDR3 bases are TGTGCGTCACGACAGCCCTCACCCACTGAAGCTTTCTTT.

V gene TRBV7-9 combines with J gene TRBJ2-2; D is perhaps TRBD2 (5 bases). The V gene's germline CDR1 is SEHNR and CDR2 FQNEAQ (reference sequence). Trimming took 6 bases from V and 4 from J, leaving 9 bases between them. The CDR3 extends over 13 amino acids. This chain's CDR3 is CASRRGSTGELFF. The CDR3 nucleotides read TGTGCCAGCAGGAGAGGGAGCACCGGGGAGCTGTTTTTT.

This chain links TRBV11-2 with TRBJ2-1; TRBD2 aligns across 8 bases. This CDR3 contains 16 residues. Germline trimming cut 3 bases from V and 1 base from J; bases unmatched to any gene: 5. Germline lookup yields CDR1 SGHAT and CDR2 FQNNGV. The CDR3 nucleotides are TGTGCCAGCAGCTTCCGGGAGGGCCTGTCCTACAATGAGCAGTTCTTC. Its translation is CASSFREGLSYNEQFF.

The rearrangement links TRBV6-5 to TRBJ1-5; TRBD1 matches 7 bases. Germline-derived CDR1 and CDR2 are MNHEY and SVGAGI. V gave up 6 bases and J gave up 2 bases; unmatched junction bases: 4. The CDR3 has 14 amino acids. CDR3 coding DNA: TGTGCCAGCAGCTCGGGACAGCGCAATCAGCCCCAGCATTTT. Translation: CASSSGQRNQPQHF.

The gene calls are TRBV9 and TRBJ2-5; 12 bases are a match to TRBD1. The CDR3 loop spans 16 amino acids. Germline lookup yields CDR1 SGDLS and CDR2 YYNGEE. J gave up 4 bases and V 4 bases, and 8 bases lay outside the gene matches. CDR3 sequence: CASSQRGQGAGETQYF. CDR3 sequence (DNA): TGTGCCAGCAGCCAGAGGGGACAGGGGGCGGGAGAGACCCAGTACTTC.

The chain uses TRBV29-1 and TRBJ2-1, with a possible D match to TRBD2 (5 bases). Looked up from germline, CDR1 is SQVTM and CDR2 is ANQGSEA. V lost 4 bases, J lost 0 bases, and 10 bases lay in between. There are 14 residues in the CDR3. CDR3 coding DNA: TGCAGCGTTGGGGAGCTAAGCTCCTACAATGAGCAGTTCTTC. It codes for CSVGELSSYNEQFF.